This T cell receptor beta chain comes out of a study of T-cell reconstitution after alpha-beta-depleted transplantation in children. J lost 3 bases, V lost 5 bases, and 9 bases had no gene match. Germline CDR1 is DFQATT and CDR2 is SNEGSKA (reference sequence). This CDR3 contains 14 residues. It was with unique molecular identifiers that the TCRbeta library was prepared. Each CDR3 protein is one row after TCRdb ran MiXCR on the PCR reads. Of about 600,000 distinct CDR3 sequences in the sample, 8% to 11% were seen once. The sequences come from PBMCs from the stem cell graft donor, collected from the stem cell graft. The chain carries TRBV20-1 and TRBJ2-7; 8 bases agree with TRBD1. The sequence came from a human donor who donated a stem cell graft to a child with acute myeloid leukemia. CDR3 DNA sequence: TGCAGTGCTGAACCCGGACAGGGAGGCTACGAGCAGTACTTC. This translates into CSAEPGQGGYEQYF.